This entry concerns a single T cell receptor (beta chain). The target antigen is unknown. This sample stems from a study of shared clonotypes between healthy human individuals. Whole-study context: Each donor contributed plates that comprised three CD4 naive, three CD4 memory, two CD8 naive and one CD8 memory.

Every immunoSEQ plate was one replicate of a subset's evenly spread DNA. The repertoire was sequenced with immunoSEQ multiplex PCR; TCRdb's copy has only in-frame clones and lacks some. Here the sample spans some 550,000 clones, around 97% being singletons. Germline V gene data show CDR1 as SGHAT and CDR2 as FQNNGV. This CDR3 is 15 amino acids long. V dropped 2 bases and J dropped 4 bases, with 13 bases sitting between them. Whole-study findings and limits: Rarefaction exposed incomplete sorted-subset sequencing despite large depth. Lower generation probabilities were found for non-shared clonotypes than for those shared by all four donors.

The sequence came from a woman aged 30 to 39 in good health. This sequence joins TRBV11-2 and TRBJ2-3; D unresolved. Sequencing used naive CD4+ T cells sorted from blood. Subset of the sample: CD45RA+ positively selected. CDR3 DNA sequence: TGTGCCAGCAGCTTAAATTCCAGGAGTCCAGATACGCAGTATTTT. Translated: CASSLNSRSPDTQYF.